The entry that follows covers one TCR beta chain sequence. This sample was taken from a study of T cell repertoires in cytomegalovirus infection. TCRdb independently ran MiXCR on the reads; one entry per CDR3 protein. The table records 100,000 or so distinct CDR3 sequences, about 22% of them present only once. The CDR3 has 15 residues. Germline lookup yields CDR1 KGHSH and CDR2 LQKENI. J was trimmed by 5 bases and V by 4 bases; bases with no gene match: 8. The V call is TRBV18, the J call TRBJ1-5, with 7 bases aligning to TRBD1. This clonotype was obtained from a human donor in good health (CMV status not recorded). Some clones in this sample may be carry-over from other donors' samples. Sequenced input: CD8+ T cells from PBMCs. CDR3 sequence: CASSRLRTGDQPQHF. CDR3 sequence (DNA): TGTGCCAGCTCACGACTTAGGACAGGCGATCAGCCCCAGCATTTT.